The 5 T cell receptor beta chains presented below share a single source sample, sequenced in a study of cytomegalovirus exposure and HLA in healthy donors. The PCR employed 60 Vbeta primers together with 13 Jbeta primers. The repertoire was sequenced with immunoSEQ multiplex PCR; TCRdb's copy has only in-frame clones and lacks some. The sample includes under 150,000 clones, around 77% of them seen just once. Sequencing was done on a sample of PBMCs. The receptors stem from a woman aged 25 to 39 in good health and CMV-seropositive.

V usage is TRBV2 and J usage is TRBJ2-7; D uncertain. V was pared by 8 bases and J by 0 bases, with 11 bases between. Germline V gene lookup returns CDR1 SNHLY and CDR2 FYNNEI. This CDR3 has 13 amino acids. The CDR3 here is CASRSQSSYEQYF. The DNA of the CDR3 is TGTGCCAGCCGGAGTCAGAGCTCCTACGAGCAGTACTTC.

The chain joins TRBV10-3 to TRBJ2-2, with D possibly being TRBD2 (5 bases). Trimming took off 8 bases at V and 6 bases at J, with 16 bases between the two ends. The CDR3 runs 14 residues. Germline values: CDR1 ENHRY, CDR2 SYGVKD. CDR3 amino acids: CAIGGRGGAGELFF. In DNA form, the CDR3 reads TGTGCCATCGGAGGTCGGGGTGGGGCCGGGGAGCTGTTTTTT.

CDR3 nucleotides: TGTGCCAGCAGCCTTGCTTTGGAGAGAAGCACAGATACGCAGTATTTT. This gives the protein CASSLALERSTDTQYF. The genes are TRBV11-3 and TRBJ2-3; D call uncertain. Germline V CDR1 and CDR2: SGHNT, YENEEA. V was trimmed by 5 bases and J by 0 bases, leaving 15 bases between them. The CDR3 spans 16 residues.

The chain carries TRBV11-3 and TRBJ1-4; maybe TRBD1 (5 bases). Trimming took off 5 bases at V and 2 bases at J, with 12 bases between the two ends. Germline loops: CDR1 SGHNT, CDR2 YENEEA. This CDR3 is 15 amino acids long. In DNA form, the CDR3 reads TGTGCCAGCAGCCCCGGGACTTCCACTAATGAAAAACTGTTTTTT. Translated, it gives CASSPGTSTNEKLFF.

V usage is TRBV9 and J usage is TRBJ2-7; a weak D match, TRBD2 (7 bases). CDR3 length equals 12 residues. Germline V gives CDR1 SGDLS, CDR2 YYNGEE. V lost 5 bases to trimming and J lost 7 bases, with 13 bases between them. This chain's CDR3 is CASSRGGGEQYF. In DNA form, the CDR3 reads TGTGCCAGCAGTAGAGGGGGGGGTGAGCAGTACTTC.